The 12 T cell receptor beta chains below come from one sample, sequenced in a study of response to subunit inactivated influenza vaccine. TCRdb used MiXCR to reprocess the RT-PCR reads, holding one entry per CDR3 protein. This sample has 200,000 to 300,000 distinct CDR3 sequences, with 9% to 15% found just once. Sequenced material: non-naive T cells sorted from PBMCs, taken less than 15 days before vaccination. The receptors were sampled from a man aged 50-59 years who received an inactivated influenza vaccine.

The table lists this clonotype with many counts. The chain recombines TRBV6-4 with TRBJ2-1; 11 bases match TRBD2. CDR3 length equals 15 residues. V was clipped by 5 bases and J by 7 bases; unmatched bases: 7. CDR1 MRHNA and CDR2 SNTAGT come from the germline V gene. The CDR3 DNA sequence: TGTGCCAGCAGTCCACTAGCGGGAGAGGGAAATGAGCAGTTCTTC. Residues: CASSPLAGEGNEQFF.

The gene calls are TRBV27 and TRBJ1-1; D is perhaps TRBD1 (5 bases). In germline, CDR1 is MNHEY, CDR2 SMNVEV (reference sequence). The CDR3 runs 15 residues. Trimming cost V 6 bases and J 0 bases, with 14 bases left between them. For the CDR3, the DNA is TGTGCCAGCAGCCGATTGGGGGGAATGAACACTGAAGCTTTCTTT. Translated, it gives CASSRLGGMNTEAFF.

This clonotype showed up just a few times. The CDR3 region is CASRQGQNTGELFF. The CDR3 DNA follows: TGCGCCAGCAGACAGGGGCAGAACACCGGGGAGCTGTTTTTT. The gene calls are TRBV4-3 and TRBJ2-2; 7 bases line up with TRBD1. The CDR3 is made up of 14 amino acids. The germline V gene has CDR1 LGHNA and CDR2 YSLEER. The V gene end was trimmed by 6 bases and the J gene end by 1 base; junction bases not matched to a gene: 2.

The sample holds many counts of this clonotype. CDR3 in amino acids: CASSLHSASSYNEQFF. The CDR3 DNA sequence: TGTGCCAGCAGTCTACATAGCGCCAGCTCCTACAATGAGCAGTTCTTC. The J gene is TRBJ2-1, the V gene TRBV27, with a weak D call TRBD2 (5 bases). Deletions cut 5 bases from V and 0 bases from J, with 14 bases between. In germline, CDR1 is MNHEY, CDR2 SMNVEV (reference sequence). The CDR3 runs 16 residues.

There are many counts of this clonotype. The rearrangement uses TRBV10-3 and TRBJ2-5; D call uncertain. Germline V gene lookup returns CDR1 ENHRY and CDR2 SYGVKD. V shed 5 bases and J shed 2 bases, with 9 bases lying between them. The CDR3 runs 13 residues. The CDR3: CAISQAVQETQYF. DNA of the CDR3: TGTGCCATCAGTCAGGCGGTACAAGAGACCCAGTACTTC.

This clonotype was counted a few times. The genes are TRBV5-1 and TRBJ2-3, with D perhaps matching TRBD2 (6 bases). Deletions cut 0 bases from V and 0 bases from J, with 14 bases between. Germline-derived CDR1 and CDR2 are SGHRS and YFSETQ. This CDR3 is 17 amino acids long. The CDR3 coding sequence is TGCGCCAGCAGCTTGGCCCTGGGGGGACCTAGCACAGATACGCAGTATTTT. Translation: CASSLALGGPSTDTQYF.

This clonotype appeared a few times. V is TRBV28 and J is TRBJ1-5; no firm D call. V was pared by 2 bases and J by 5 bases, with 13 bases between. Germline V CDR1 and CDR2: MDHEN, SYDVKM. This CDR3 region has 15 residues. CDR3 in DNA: TGTGCCAGCAGTTTAGGCACACCGTCTGATCAGCCCCAGCATTTT. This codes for CASSLGTPSDQPQHF.

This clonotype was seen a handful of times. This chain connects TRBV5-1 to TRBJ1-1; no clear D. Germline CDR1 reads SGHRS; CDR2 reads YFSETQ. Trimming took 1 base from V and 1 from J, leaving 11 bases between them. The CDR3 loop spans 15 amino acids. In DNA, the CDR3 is TGCGCCAGCAGCTTGACACCGGGGTCGAACACTGAAGCTTTCTTT. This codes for CASSLTPGSNTEAFF.

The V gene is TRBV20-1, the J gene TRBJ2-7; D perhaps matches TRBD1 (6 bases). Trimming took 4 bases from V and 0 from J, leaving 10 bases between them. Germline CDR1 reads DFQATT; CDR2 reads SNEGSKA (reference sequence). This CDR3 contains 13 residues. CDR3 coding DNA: TGCAGTGCTACCGGACAGTACTCCTACGAGCAGTACTTC. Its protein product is CSATGQYSYEQYF.

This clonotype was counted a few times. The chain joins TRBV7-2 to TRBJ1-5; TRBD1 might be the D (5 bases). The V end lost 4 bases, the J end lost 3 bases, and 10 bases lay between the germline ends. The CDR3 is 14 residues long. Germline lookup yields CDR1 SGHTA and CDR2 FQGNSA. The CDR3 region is CASSSGTANQPQHF. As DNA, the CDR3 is TGTGCCAGCAGCTCAGGGACCGCCAATCAGCCCCAGCATTTT.

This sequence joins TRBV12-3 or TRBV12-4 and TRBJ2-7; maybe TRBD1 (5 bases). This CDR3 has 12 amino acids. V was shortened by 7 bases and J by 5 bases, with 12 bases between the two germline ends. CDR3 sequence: CASKWGVNEQYF. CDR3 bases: TGTGCCAGCAAATGGGGCGTCAACGAGCAGTACTTC.

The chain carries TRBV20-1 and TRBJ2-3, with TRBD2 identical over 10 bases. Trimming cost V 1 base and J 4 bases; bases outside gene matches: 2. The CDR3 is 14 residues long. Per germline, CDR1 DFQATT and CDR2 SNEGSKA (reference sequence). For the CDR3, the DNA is TGCAGTGCTAGAGGGACTAGCGGCTCAGATACGCAGTATTTT. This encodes CSARGTSGSDTQYF.